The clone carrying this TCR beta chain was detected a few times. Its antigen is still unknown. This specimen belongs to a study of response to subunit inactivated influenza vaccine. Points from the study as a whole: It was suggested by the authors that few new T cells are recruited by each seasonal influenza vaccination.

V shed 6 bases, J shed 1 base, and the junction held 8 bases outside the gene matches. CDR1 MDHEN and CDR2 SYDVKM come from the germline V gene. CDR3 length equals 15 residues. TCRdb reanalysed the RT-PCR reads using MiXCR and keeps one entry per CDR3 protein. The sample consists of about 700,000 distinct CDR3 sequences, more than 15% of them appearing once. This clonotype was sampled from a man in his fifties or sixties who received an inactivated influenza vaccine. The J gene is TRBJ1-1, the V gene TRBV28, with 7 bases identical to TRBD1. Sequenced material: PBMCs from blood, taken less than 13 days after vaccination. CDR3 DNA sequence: TGTGCCAGCAGCCGAGCTCAGGGGGGGAACACTGAAGCTTTCTTT. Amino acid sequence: CASSRAQGGNTEAFF.